The clone carrying this T cell receptor (beta chain) was counted between two and nine times. The germline V gene encodes CDR1 SGHRS and CDR2 YFSETQ. This CDR3 contains 15 residues. V shed 2 bases, J shed 4 bases, and the junction held 5 bases outside the gene matches. TCRdb redid the calling of the 5' RACE reads with MiXCR, one entry per CDR3 protein. The sample shows about 54,000 distinct CDR3 sequences, 17% of them seen only once. The rearrangement uses TRBV5-1 and TRBJ2-3; TRBD2 matches 9 bases. The sequenced sample consisted of naive CD4+ T cells sorted from blood. Subset given: naive CD4+ T cells, CD4+CD45RA+CD25-. The clonotype comes from a female donor with breast cancer. The CDR3 loop reads CASSLAGGDADTQYF. Here the CDR3 DNA reads TGCGCCAGCAGCTTAGCGGGAGGAGACGCAGATACGCAGTATTTT.